The T cell receptor (beta chain) under discussion was sequenced for a study of T cell responses to AZD1222 COVID-19 vaccine. The CDR3 is 18 residues long. Losses at the gene ends were 2 bases for V and 0 bases for J; bases not matched to a gene: 10. CDR1 is LGHNA, CDR2 YSLEER, per germline. Findings and limits, study-wide: Spike-specific TCR breadth and depth grew following two AZD1222 doses. Most donors were white British and more were female, and clonal diversity was possibly underestimated.

With regard to this clone: Its antigen is still unknown.

TCRdb keeps only in-frame clones here, not all; method: immunoSEQ multiplex PCR. The sample lists around 94,000 clones, 85% occurring once. The TCR comes from an adult who received the AZD1222 COVID-19 vaccine. Sequencing used peripheral blood, obtained 28 days after the second AZD1222 dose. The chain links TRBV4-3 to TRBJ2-3; TRBD2 matches 8 bases. CDR3 region: CASSQPSGGVGSTDTQYF. The CDR3 bases are TGCGCCAGCAGCCAACCATCCGGGGGGGTGGGTAGCACAGATACGCAGTATTTT.